Below, 29 T cell receptor beta chains from the same sample are listed, as sequenced in a study of blood T cell repertoires in COVID-19. Produced via immunoSEQ multiplex PCR; TCRdb's table is partial and in-frame only. The repertoire has over 150,000 clones, roughly nine tenths of them found once; the top ten carry approximately 1.1%. The sample was peripheral blood. Receptor source: a man between 25 and 39 years old with acute or convalescent COVID-19.

This clone was observed a single time. The rearrangement joins TRBV27 to TRBJ2-3; 9 bases map to TRBD2. The germline CDR1 and CDR2 sequences are MNHEY and SMNVEV (reference sequence). V lost 4 bases and J lost 5; bases outside the gene matches: 16. This CDR3 comprises 18 residues. CDR3 region: CASSSPSRRGGAGDTQYF. The CDR3 nucleotides are TGTGCCAGCAGTTCCCCCTCGCGGCGCGGGGGGGCAGGAGATACGCAGTATTTT.

The chain couples TRBV2 to TRBJ2-7; tentative D call: TRBD2 (5 bases). The CDR3 is 16 residues long. Trimming stripped 2 bases from V and 5 bases from J, with 19 bases between. Per germline, CDR1 SNHLY and CDR2 FYNNEI. DNA for the CDR3: TGTGCCAGCAGTGAAAGGGAGTGGCATACTACCAACGAGCAGTACTTC. Translating it yields CASSEREWHTTNEQYF.

V usage is TRBV7-9 and J usage is TRBJ2-4; TRBD1 matches 9 bases. CDR1 is SEHNR, CDR2 FQNEAQ, per germline (reference sequence). V lost 5 bases, J lost 9 bases, and 8 bases stayed unmatched. The CDR3 has 14 amino acids. This chain's CDR3 is CASSAATGGSIQYF. Written as DNA, the CDR3 is TGTGCCAGCAGCGCTGCGACAGGGGGAAGCATTCAGTACTTC. Using reference TRBV7-9 and TRBJ2-4 for the parts outside the CDR3, the full variable domain is DTGVSQNPRHKITKRGQNVTFRCDPISEHNRLYWYRQTLGQGPEFLTYFQNEAQLEKSRLLSDRFSAERPKGSFSTLEIQRTEQGDSAMYLCASSAATGGSIQYFGAGTRLSVL.

The chain is built from TRBV4-1 and TRBJ1-4; 12 bases align to TRBD1. The germline gives CDR1 MGHRA, CDR2 YSYEKL. The CDR3 is made up of 17 amino acids. With V trimmed by 4 bases and J by 8 bases, 11 bases remained unmatched. The CDR3 loop is CASSPGTGGFLGEKLFF. The CDR3 nucleotides are TGCGCCAGCAGCCCCGGGACAGGGGGCTTTTTGGGCGAAAAACTGTTTTTT.

This clone is a singleton in its sample. The V gene is TRBV3-1 (or the pseudogene TRBV3-2), the J gene TRBJ2-5; D perhaps matches TRBD1 (5 bases). There are 14 residues in the CDR3. V was clipped by 4 bases and J by 7 bases, with 16 bases between them. Germline V CDR1 and CDR2: LGHDT, YNNKEL (reference sequence). CDR3 loop: CASSPTSGLGTQYF. Here the CDR3 DNA reads TGTGCCAGCAGCCCGACCTCAGGGTTAGGGACCCAGTACTTC.

As DNA, the CDR3 is TGTGCCAGCAGCTCAGGGACTTCTGGAAACACCATATATTTT. Protein sequence: CASSSGTSGNTIYF. The chain is built from TRBV7-9 and TRBJ1-3, with D maybe TRBD1 (5 bases). In germline, CDR1 is SEHNR, CDR2 FQNEAQ (reference sequence). V was trimmed by 4 bases and J by 1 base, leaving 8 bases between them. The CDR3 spans 14 residues.

The sample holds a few counts of this clone. This chain joins TRBV7-9 and TRBJ2-1, with 10 positions matching TRBD1. Germline V gives CDR1 SEHNR, CDR2 FQNEAQ (reference sequence). V was pared by 5 bases and J by 9 bases, with 13 bases of the junction left unmatched. The CDR3 has 16 amino acids. The CDR3: CASSRLYGTGVGEQFF. The CDR3, as DNA: TGTGCCAGCAGCCGACTCTACGGGACAGGGGTCGGTGAGCAGTTCTTC.

This clone was observed a single time. The V call is TRBV5-5, the J call TRBJ2-1; tentatively, D is TRBD1 (6 bases). The CDR3 totals 16 residues. The V gene lost 0 bases and the J gene lost 0 bases, with 10 bases spanning the gap. Germline loops: CDR1 SGHKS, CDR2 YYEKEE (reference sequence). The CDR3 region has the DNA TGTGCCAGCAGCTTGGGGGGGCTAGTCTCCTACAATGAGCAGTTCTTC. Protein sequence: CASSLGGLVSYNEQFF.

This clone was recorded once. The chain employs TRBV10-1 and TRBJ1-2; perhaps TRBD1 as D (5 bases). V lost 0 bases and J 6 bases, leaving 17 bases between the germline ends. The CDR3 consists of 16 residues. Per the germline V gene, CDR1 is WNHNN and CDR2 is SYGVQD (reference sequence). Written as DNA, the CDR3 is TGCGCCAGCAGTGAGTCGATAGGACAAACCCTCAATGGCTACACCTTC. It specifies CASSESIGQTLNGYTF.

The CDR3: CATDQGAFTEAFF. The DNA of the CDR3 is TGTGCCACGGACCAGGGGGCGTTCACTGAAGCTTTCTTT. This sequence joins TRBV19 and TRBJ1-1, with TRBD1 matching 8 bases. The V and J ends lost 10 bases and 4 bases, in that order; junction bases with no gene match: 8. CDR3 length: 13 amino acids. Germline V gene lookup returns CDR1 LNHDA and CDR2 SQIVND (reference sequence).

The chain joins TRBV7-9 to TRBJ1-1; 8 bases are shared with TRBD1. Per the germline V gene, CDR1 is SEHNR and CDR2 is FQNEAQ (reference sequence). The CDR3 consists of 14 residues. V shed 9 bases and J 5 bases; nucleotides not matched to a gene: 11. The CDR3 here is CASGQGYGFTEAFF. Written as DNA, the CDR3 is TGTGCCAGTGGACAGGGCTATGGTTTTACTGAAGCTTTCTTT.

This chain uses TRBV5-1 with TRBJ2-7, with D possibly matching TRBD2 (7 bases). The length of the CDR3 is 15 residues. Trimming shortened V by 4 bases and J by 6 bases, and 20 bases separated the two germline ends. Per germline, CDR1 SGHRS and CDR2 YFSETQ. The CDR3 region is CASSPVMGGGGEQYF. The CDR3 DNA reads TGCGCCAGCAGCCCCGTGATGGGGGGGGGCGGCGAGCAGTACTTC.

The J gene is TRBJ2-3, the V gene TRBV7-3, with 7 bases lining up with TRBD2. Germline V gene data show CDR1 as SGHTA and CDR2 as FQGTGA. The CDR3 length is 15 residues. Trimming at V came to 4 bases and at J to 1 base, leaving 5 bases not matched to a gene. This CDR3 reads CASSSGGFGTDTQYF. CDR3 DNA: TGTGCCAGCAGCTCCGGGGGGTTTGGCACAGATACGCAGTATTTT.

This rearrangement joins TRBV5-8 to TRBJ1-2; D unresolved. In germline, CDR1 is SGHTS, CDR2 YDEGEE. CDR3 length: 16 residues. Trimming stripped 4 bases from V and 1 base from J, with 17 bases between. In DNA form, the CDR3 reads TGTGCCAGCAGCCAGGCGGGCAACCCAAGTAACTATGGCTACACCTTC. This gives the protein CASSQAGNPSNYGYTF. Drawing the rest from reference TRBV5-8 and TRBJ1-2, the complete variable domain is EAGVTQSPTHLIKTRGQQATLRCSPISGHTSVYWYQQALGLGLQFLLWYDEGEERNRGNFPPRFSGRQFPNYSSELNVNALELEDSALYLCASSQAGNPSNYGYTFGSGTRLTVV.

This chain uses TRBV5-1 with TRBJ1-5; 9 bases agree with TRBD1. The CDR3 runs to 15 residues. V gave up 1 base and J gave up 8 bases; unmatched junction bases: 7. Germline CDR1 is SGHRS and CDR2 is YFSETQ. The DNA for the CDR3 is TGCGCCAGCAGCTTGCTAACAGGGGGCGGAGAGCCCCAGCATTTT. Translation: CASSLLTGGGEPQHF.

The genes are TRBV11-2 and TRBJ1-2, with 7 bases identical to TRBD1. The trim removed 4 bases at V and 8 bases at J, leaving 1 base unmatched. CDR3 length: 11 amino acids. CDR1 is SGHAT, CDR2 FQNNGV, per germline. CDR3 loop: CASSSGQGYTF. The CDR3 coding sequence is TGTGCCAGCAGCTCGGGACAGGGCTACACCTTC.

This clone was seen a few times. J is TRBJ1-1 and V is TRBV10-1, with D maybe TRBD1 (5 bases). Deletions cut 6 bases from V and 4 bases from J, with 15 bases between. Germline CDR1 and CDR2: WNHNN and SYGVQD (reference sequence). The CDR3 sequence is 14 residues long. The CDR3 here is CASSLMQGGTEAFF. The CDR3, as DNA: TGCGCCAGCAGCCTAATGCAGGGCGGCACTGAAGCTTTCTTT.

The CDR3 bases are TGTGCCAGCTCCCTGACGACAGGACCGAACACTGAAGCTTTCTTT. This encodes CASSLTTGPNTEAFF. V and J are TRBV18 and TRBJ1-1; maybe TRBD1 (6 bases). V lost 6 bases and J 1 base, leaving 15 bases between the germline ends. The germline V gene encodes CDR1 KGHSH and CDR2 LQKENI. The CDR3 is 15 amino acids.

This clone was observed a single time. The chain has TRBV7-9 and TRBJ1-1; D ambiguous. Germline lookup yields CDR1 SEHNR and CDR2 FQNEAQ (reference sequence). V gave up 5 bases and J gave up 1 base, with 5 bases separating them. The CDR3 runs to 12 residues. The CDR3 reads CASSPKNTEAFF. Written as DNA, the CDR3 is TGTGCCAGCAGCCCAAAGAACACTGAAGCTTTCTTT.

This sequence joins TRBV30 and TRBJ1-5, with a tentative D call TRBD1 (5 bases). Trimming left V 2 bases short and J 7 bases short, with 12 bases between. Germline CDR1 GTSNPN, CDR2 SVGIG (reference sequence). The CDR3 totals 13 residues. As DNA, the CDR3 is TGTGCCTGGAGTCTCAGGGTTAACCAGCCCCAGCATTTT. It codes for CAWSLRVNQPQHF.

The V gene is TRBV9, the J gene TRBJ1-3, with D possibly matching TRBD1 (5 bases). The CDR3 has 15 amino acids. Trimming took off 4 bases at V and 7 bases at J, with 18 bases between the two ends. CDR1 is SGDLS, CDR2 YYNGEE, per germline. The chain's CDR3 is CASSPSGGGGNTIYF. In nucleotides, the CDR3 is TGTGCCAGCAGCCCTAGTGGGGGAGGTGGGAACACCATATATTTT.

The chain employs TRBV18 and TRBJ2-5; TRBD1 aligns across 7 bases. The germline CDR1 and CDR2 sequences are KGHSH and LQKENI. CDR3 length: 17 amino acids. V gave up 0 bases and J gave up 3 bases; unmatched junction bases: 10. CDR3 in amino acids: CASSPPAGYRGKETQYF. The CDR3 DNA sequence: TGTGCCAGCTCACCACCTGCTGGGTACAGGGGAAAAGAGACCCAGTACTTC.

The chain uses TRBV30 and TRBJ1-3, with no clear D. Germline CDR1 and CDR2: GTSNPN and SVGIG (reference sequence). Trimming pared 0 bases from V and 7 bases from J, leaving 10 bases between. The CDR3 loop spans 13 amino acids. This CDR3 reads CAWSVTFANTIYF. CDR3 coding DNA: TGTGCCTGGAGTGTGACATTCGCGAACACCATATATTTT. Based on the CDR3 plus reference TRBV30 and TRBJ1-3, the full variable domain is SQTIHQWPATLVQPVGSPLSLECTVEGTSNPNLYWYRQAAGRGLQLLFYSVGIGQISSEVPQNLSASRPQDRQFILSSKKLLLSDSGFYLCAWSVTFANTIYFGEGSWLTVV.

The genes are TRBV2 and TRBJ1-2; TRBD1 is a possible D gene (6 bases). The CDR3 loop spans 13 amino acids. Germline V lookup: CDR1 SNHLY, CDR2 FYNNEI. The V gene lost 7 bases and the J gene lost 0 bases, with 9 bases spanning the gap. DNA for the CDR3: TGTGCCAGCACCCGACAGGCTAACTATGGCTACACCTTC. It yields the protein CASTRQANYGYTF.

The V and J genes are TRBV6-5 and TRBJ2-6; D may be TRBD1 (5 bases). The germline V gene has CDR1 MNHEY and CDR2 SVGAGI. Deletions cut 4 bases from V and 0 bases from J, with 10 bases between. CDR3 length equals 16 residues. This CDR3 is CASSWTLTSGANVLTF. The CDR3 DNA reads TGTGCCAGCAGTTGGACACTCACCTCTGGGGCCAACGTCCTGACTTTC.

As DNA, the CDR3 is TGCAGTGCTAATGATGTCATCTATGGCTACACCTTC. Its translation: CSANDVIYGYTF. The chain carries TRBV20-1 and TRBJ1-2; D unclear. The CDR3 totals 12 residues. V was clipped by 4 bases and J by 4 bases, with 10 bases between them. The germline V gene encodes CDR1 DFQATT and CDR2 SNEGSKA (reference sequence).

This chain links TRBV9 with TRBJ2-7; D is perhaps TRBD2 (5 bases). CDR3 length: 15 amino acids. V was trimmed by 4 bases and J by 7 bases, leaving 21 bases between them. The germline V gene encodes CDR1 SGDLS and CDR2 YYNGEE. The CDR3 coding sequence is TGTGCCAGCAGCTCCGGCATAAGTGTAACTAGTGAGCAGTACTTC. It encodes CASSSGISVTSEQYF.

J is TRBJ1-5 and V is TRBV15; a weak D match, TRBD1 (5 bases). The CDR3 covers 14 residues. Trimming left V 9 bases short and J 6 bases short, with 18 bases between. Germline V lookup: CDR1 LNHNV, CDR2 YYDKDF (reference sequence). This CDR3 is CATWQGFLGQPQHF. The CDR3 nucleotides are TGTGCCACGTGGCAGGGATTTCTCGGTCAGCCCCAGCATTTT.

The chain links TRBV4-2 to TRBJ2-3, with a weak D call TRBD2 (6 bases). V shed 3 bases and J shed 6 bases, with 16 bases lying between them. Germline CDR1 LGHNA, CDR2 YNFKEQ. This CDR3 region has 15 residues. As DNA, the CDR3 is TGTGCCAGCAGCCACACCGGGGGAGTCTCTGATACGCAGTATTTT. It yields the protein CASSHTGGVSDTQYF.